This TCR beta chain was identified in a study of blood T cell repertoires in COVID-19. This clone turned up a few times. Here immunoSEQ multiplex PCR was the method, and the copy in TCRdb shows in-frame clones only, minus some. This sample has under 300,000 clones, with around nine tenths found just once. The study drew participants aged about 18 to 89 years from 20 to 30 US areas. For recovered donors of Cohort 3, there were two negative PCRs, clearance, or symptom resolution. The germline gives CDR1 MRHNA, CDR2 SNTAGT. The CDR3 totals 13 residues. Trimming pared 6 bases from V and 1 base from J, leaving 9 bases between.

Sequenced material: PBMCs or T cells enriched from blood (not recorded which). The chain combines TRBV6-4 with TRBJ1-1; perhaps TRBD1 as D (5 bases). The TCR comes from a woman between 18 and 30 years old who had recovered from COVID-19. The CDR3 region has the DNA TGTGCCAGCAGCGGAGGGGAGAACACTGAAGCTTTCTTT. Encoded protein: CASSGGENTEAFF.